Each of the 10 T cell receptor beta chains below was sequenced from the same sample in a study of shared clonotypes between healthy human individuals. Method: immunoSEQ multiplex PCR; TCRdb's copy keeps in-frame clones and lacks some. The table lists around 100,000 clones, roughly 66% of them singletons. Sequences were obtained from memory CD8+ T cells sorted from blood. Subset meaning: CD45RO+ cells pooled with CCR7-negative TemRA cells. These TCRs come from a woman in her 30s in good health.

J is TRBJ2-4 and V is TRBV29-1; 9 bases agree with TRBD1. Germline assignment: CDR1 SQVTM and CDR2 ANQGSEA. Trimming removed 5 bases from V and 2 bases from J; junction bases left unmatched: 10. The CDR3 covers 16 residues. The CDR3 DNA reads TGCAGCGTTCAGGGACAGGGTGTTCCGACCAAAAACATTCAGTACTTC. Amino acid sequence: CSVQGQGVPTKNIQYF.

The rearrangement uses TRBV5-4 and TRBJ2-1, with D possibly TRBD2 on 6 matching bases. The length of the CDR3 is 13 residues. CDR1 is SGHNT, CDR2 YYREEE, per germline (reference sequence). The V end lost 7 bases, the J end lost 6 bases, and 14 bases lay between the germline ends. For the CDR3, the DNA is TGTGCCAGCCGCCTCACGGGAGCCAATGAGCAGTTCTTC. It codes for CASRLTGANEQFF.

This clone appeared a few times. The J gene is TRBJ2-1, the V gene TRBV28; D remains ambiguous. CDR1 MDHEN and CDR2 SYDVKM come from the germline V gene. There are 15 residues in the CDR3. With 3 bases removed from V and 0 bases from J, the gap between germline ends came to 9 bases. The DNA for the CDR3 is TGTGCCAGCAGTTTCTTCGCGGACTCCTACAATGAGCAGTTCTTC. Residues: CASSFFADSYNEQFF.

This chain uses TRBV6-1 with TRBJ2-6; no reliable D call. This CDR3 spans 15 amino acids. Germline CDR1 and CDR2: MNHNS and SASEGT. V lost 8 bases and J 0 bases, leaving 11 bases between the germline ends. The CDR3 spells CASAQAISGANVLTF. DNA for the CDR3: TGTGCCAGCGCGCAAGCGATCTCTGGGGCCAACGTCCTGACTTTC.

This chain links TRBV5-4 with TRBJ2-2; 8 nucleotides align to TRBD1. This CDR3 is 18 amino acids long. The ends lost 0 bases at V and 0 bases at J; junction bases unmatched: 7. The germline CDR1 and CDR2 sequences are SGHNT and YYREEE (reference sequence). CDR3 sequence (DNA): TGTGCCAGCAGCTTGGTGGGGACAGGTCGGACGAACACCGGGGAGCTGTTTTTT. Protein: CASSLVGTGRTNTGELFF. Full variable domain (missing parts from reference TRBV5-4 and TRBJ2-2): ETGVTQSPTHLIKTRGQQVTLRCSSQSGHNTVSWYQQALGQGPQFIFQYYREEENGRGNFPPRFSGLQFPNYSSELNVNALELDDSALYLCASSLVGTGRTNTGELFFGEGSRLTVL.

J is TRBJ1-2 and V is TRBV6-5; 8 nucleotides line up with TRBD1. Trimming took 2 bases from V and 2 from J; bases not matched to a gene: 4. The germline gives CDR1 MNHEY, CDR2 SVGAGI. This CDR3 has 15 amino acids. The CDR3 DNA reads TGTGCCAGCAGTTACCTCCGGGACAGGAACTATGGCTACACCTTC. This gives the protein CASSYLRDRNYGYTF.

CDR3 coding DNA: TGTGCCAGCAGTTTTCAGCCACGGCCCAATGAGCAGTTCTTC. This gives the protein CASSFQPRPNEQFF. The chain uses TRBV27 and TRBJ2-1; D unresolved. Germline loops: CDR1 MNHEY, CDR2 SMNVEV (reference sequence). Trimming left V 3 bases short and J 6 bases short, with 12 bases between. The length of the CDR3 is 14 residues.

The rearrangement joins TRBV19 to TRBJ2-7; a weak D match, TRBD1 (6 bases). Per the germline V gene, CDR1 is LNHDA and CDR2 is SQIVND (reference sequence). Trimming took off 5 bases at V and 0 bases at J, with 20 bases between the two ends. This CDR3 contains 17 residues. The DNA for the CDR3 is TGTGCCAGTAGTCCCTTCGCCGGGACACCTGCCTCCTACGAGCAGTACTTC. It yields the protein CASSPFAGTPASYEQYF. The full variable domain, its missing parts supplied by reference TRBV19 and TRBJ2-7, is DGGITQSPKYLFRKEGQNVTLSCEQNLNHDAMYWYRQDPGQGLRLIYYSQIVNDFQKGDIAEGYSVSREKKESFPLTVTSAQKNPTAFYLCASSPFAGTPASYEQYFGPGTRLTVT.

The count of this clone is one. V gene TRBV6-4 combines with J gene TRBJ2-2, with a tentative D call TRBD2 (5 bases). Germline V gene data show CDR1 as MRHNA and CDR2 as SNTAGT. The CDR3 length is 17 residues. V was cut by 0 bases and J by 2 bases, with 13 bases left in between. The DNA for the CDR3 is TGTGCCAGCAGTGACTCTGCTAGACTATCTAACACCGGGGAGCTGTTTTTT. Its translation: CASSDSARLSNTGELFF.

The chain has TRBV25-1 and TRBJ2-7, with D maybe TRBD1 (5 bases). Germline CDR1 MGHDK, CDR2 SYGVNS. The CDR3 contains 15 residues. Deletions cut 1 base from V and 0 bases from J, with 10 bases between. The CDR3 region is CASSESAGFSYEQYF. CDR3 bases: TGTGCCAGCAGTGAATCGGCAGGGTTCTCCTACGAGCAGTACTTC.